The 15 T cell receptor beta chains given below trace back to one sample, sequenced in a study of T cells after posttransplantation cyclophosphamide. Using immunoSEQ multiplex PCR, the repertoire was profiled, and TCRdb retains in-frame clones only, with some absent. The table lists tens of thousands of clones, with no singletons. Sequencing was carried out using PBMCs. The receptors here all came from a woman in her twenties or thirties in good health and a related stem cell transplant donor.

This clone was detected many times. The J gene is TRBJ1-5, the V gene TRBV5-1; D call uncertain. Between the trimmed V and J ends, which lost 0 bases and 6 bases, there was a span of 7 bases. Germline-derived CDR1 and CDR2 are SGHRS and YFSETQ. The CDR3 is 13 residues long. CDR3 amino acids: CASSLVPGQPQHF. DNA for the CDR3: TGCGCCAGCAGCTTGGTTCCGGGTCAGCCCCAGCATTTT.

This clone has ten or more counts. The V call is TRBV28, the J call TRBJ1-5, with D perhaps TRBD1 (5 bases). The CDR3 totals 17 residues. Trimming took off 6 bases at V and 6 bases at J, with 24 bases between the two ends. The V gene's germline CDR1 is MDHEN and CDR2 SYDVKM. The CDR3 DNA is TGTGCCAGCAGCCCCCCCGGGAAGGGGATGAGGGCTCAGCCCCAGCATTTT. Its protein is CASSPPGKGMRAQPQHF.

This clone was found many times. The chain combines TRBV6-2 or TRBV6-3 with TRBJ2-5; 8 bases are a match to TRBD2. Losses at the gene ends were 2 bases for V and 5 bases for J; bases not matched to a gene: 10. Germline assignment: CDR1 MNHEY and CDR2 SVGEGT. The CDR3 totals 16 residues. The DNA for the CDR3 is TGTGCCAGCAGTTACCCCGGGGGGGGCCTCATGGAGACCCAGTACTTC. Its protein is CASSYPGGGLMETQYF.

This clone was detected ten times or more. This chain links TRBV4-3 with TRBJ1-4; no clear D gene. The V and J ends lost 4 bases and 8 bases respectively, with 20 bases between them. The germline V gene has CDR1 LGHNA and CDR2 YSLEER. The CDR3 loop spans 16 amino acids. Here the CDR3 DNA reads TGCGCCAGCAGCCGAACTCGGAGGGCACAGCTCGAAAAACTGTTTTTT. Amino acids: CASSRTRRAQLEKLFF.

This clone was picked up many times. The chain is built from TRBV6-6 and TRBJ1-2; D is uncertain. The CDR3 covers 11 residues. Trimming stripped 3 bases from V and 7 bases from J, with 6 bases between. The germline V gene has CDR1 MNHNY and CDR2 SVGAGI (reference sequence). The CDR3 sequence is CASSYDFGYTF. CDR3 nucleotide sequence: TGTGCCAGCAGTTATGACTTTGGCTACACCTTC.

This clone has ten or more counts. The rearrangement links TRBV2 to TRBJ2-1, with TRBD1 matching over 10 bases. J was trimmed by 5 bases and V by 6 bases; bases with no gene match: 7. CDR1 and CDR2 from the germline V gene are SNHLY and FYNNEI. The CDR3 contains 15 residues. CDR3 protein: CASSVGQGSDNEQFF. As DNA, the CDR3 is TGTGCCAGCAGCGTGGGACAGGGGTCGGACAATGAGCAGTTCTTC.

Only a few counts were recorded for this clone. V and J are TRBV18 and TRBJ1-2; TRBD1 agrees at 7 bases. The CDR3 covers 15 residues. From germline, CDR1 is KGHSH and CDR2 LQKENI. V shed 4 bases and J 4 bases; nucleotides not matched to a gene: 9. This chain's CDR3 is CASSQGQARSYGYTF. DNA of the CDR3: TGTGCCAGCTCACAAGGACAGGCAAGGAGCTATGGCTACACCTTC.

This clone occurred many times. The chain combines TRBV10-3 with TRBJ2-1; unclear D gene. CDR3 length: 11 amino acids. V dropped 8 bases and J dropped 5 bases, with 7 bases sitting between them. The germline gives CDR1 ENHRY, CDR2 SYGVKD. The CDR3 DNA reads TGTGCCATCCGACTCAACAATGAGCAGTTCTTC. Its translation is CAIRLNNEQFF.

This clone was seen at least ten times. The V and J genes are TRBV28 and TRBJ1-1; 8 bases line up with TRBD1. The CDR3 is 16 amino acids. V lost 6 bases to trimming and J lost 3 bases; unmatched junction nucleotides: 12. Germline-derived CDR1 and CDR2 are MDHEN and SYDVKM. CDR3 amino acids: CASRITAGGEYTEAFF. The DNA of the CDR3 is TGTGCCAGCAGGATAACCGCAGGGGGCGAGTACACTGAAGCTTTCTTT.

This chain connects TRBV12-3 or TRBV12-4 to TRBJ2-7, with TRBD1 matching 8 bases. With 6 bases clipped from V and 2 bases from J, the junction kept 6 bases outside the gene matches. The CDR3 runs to 14 residues. The CDR3 sequence: CASSSRTGTYEQYF. For the CDR3, the DNA is TGTGCCAGCAGCTCACGGACAGGGACCTACGAGCAGTACTTC.

This clone has ten or more counts. CDR3 protein: CASRLDRVINQPQHF. DNA for the CDR3: TGTGCCAGTAGATTGGACAGGGTGATAAATCAGCCCCAGCATTTT. The chain recombines TRBV19 with TRBJ1-5, with 8 positions matching TRBD1. Germline V lookup: CDR1 LNHDA, CDR2 SQIVND (reference sequence). V dropped 6 bases and J dropped 4; count of bases not matched to a gene: 8. The CDR3 loop spans 15 amino acids.

This clone was detected many times. The chain has TRBV15 and TRBJ1-2; no reliable D call. CDR3 length: 14 residues. V lost 0 bases to trimming and J lost 8 bases, with 13 bases between them. Germline CDR1 and CDR2: LNHNV and YYDKDF (reference sequence). The chain's CDR3 is CATSRDTTPRGYTF. CDR3 in DNA: TGTGCCACCAGCAGAGACACGACTCCAAGGGGCTACACCTTC.

This chain uses TRBV24-1 with TRBJ2-1, with no clear D. Trimming pared 1 base from V and 5 bases from J, leaving 8 bases between. In germline, CDR1 is KGHDR, CDR2 SFDVKD. This CDR3 contains 14 residues. CDR3 sequence: CATSDFRGNNEQFF. The CDR3, as DNA: TGTGCCACCAGTGATTTTCGCGGCAACAATGAGCAGTTCTTC.

This clone was seen many times. The gene calls are TRBV12-3 or TRBV12-4 and TRBJ1-5; 9 bases match TRBD1. The CDR3 has 17 residues. V shed 4 bases and J 3 bases; nucleotides not matched to a gene: 10. The DNA for the CDR3 is TGTGCCAGCAGTTCCCCAGGGGACAGGGCTTTCAATCAGCCCCAGCATTTT. Translation gives CASSSPGDRAFNQPQHF.

In its sample, this clone was seen many times. The J gene is TRBJ1-1, the V gene TRBV7-2; no clear D. Germline V lookup: CDR1 SGHTA, CDR2 FQGNSA. V was clipped by 1 base and J by 6 bases, with 15 bases between them. The CDR3 contains 15 residues. The CDR3 here is CASSLGAAGGAEAFF. CDR3 nucleotides: TGTGCCAGCAGCTTAGGGGCCGCGGGAGGAGCTGAAGCTTTCTTT. The full variable domain, completed using reference TRBV7-2 and TRBJ1-1, is GAGVSQSPSNKVTEKGKDVELRCDPISGHTALYWYRQSLGQGLEFLIYFQGNSAPDKSGLPSDRFSAERTGGSVSTLTIQRTQQEDSAVYLCASSLGAAGGAEAFFGQGTRLTVV.